This TCR beta chain was retrieved from a study of blood T cells in healthy people across ages. This clonotype was observed at least ten times. Alongside a J-beta primer mix, a sample-barcoded 5' primer served in a second PCR lasting about 7 to 11 cycles. A tag from a template-switch adaptor with 12 random nucleotides marked each cDNA molecule. TCRdb ran MiXCR on the 5' RACE reads and lists one entry per CDR3 protein. Seen here are 1.5 million or so distinct CDR3 sequences, approximately 42% observed once, and the top ten hold 7.9%. The TCR was taken from a woman aged 18-30 years in good health. What was sequenced was blood.

CDR3 protein: CAISESRKQETQYF. In DNA form, the CDR3 reads TGTGCCATCAGTGAGTCTCGGAAACAAGAGACCCAGTACTTC. V is TRBV10-3 and J is TRBJ2-5; D remains unclear. The ends were cut back, 0 bases at V and 2 bases at J, with 7 bases in the middle. The V gene's germline CDR1 is ENHRY and CDR2 SYGVKD. This CDR3 spans 14 amino acids.